This T cell receptor beta chain came from a study of blood T cells in healthy people across ages. Germline V gene data show CDR1 as MNHEY and CDR2 as SMNVEV (reference sequence). This CDR3 has 14 amino acids. The ends were cut back, 3 bases at V and 4 bases at J, with 10 bases in the middle. A J-beta primer mix and a sample-barcoded 5' primer were used in a second PCR of about 7 to 12 cycles. Each CDR3 protein is one row after TCRdb ran MiXCR on the 5' RACE reads. This sample has some 860,000 distinct CDR3 sequences, with roughly 56% found just once. The sample providers were healthy Caucasian people from Russia, aged roughly 6 to 90.

The V and J genes are TRBV27 and TRBJ1-5; D is possibly TRBD1 (5 bases). The TCR sequence derives from a man in his forties in good health. Sequenced material: blood. DNA for the CDR3: TGTGCCAGCAGTTTCATAGGGGAAAATCAGCCCCAGCATTTT. Translating it yields CASSFIGENQPQHF.